The 16 T cell receptor beta chains below all came from one sample that was sequenced in a study of cytomegalovirus exposure and HLA in healthy donors. PCR primers comprised 60 Vbeta and 13 Jbeta primers. Clones were read by immunoSEQ multiplex PCR, and TCRdb kept only the in-frame ones, dropping some. This table has about 100,000 clones, 77% appearing once. The sample taken for sequencing was PBMCs. The receptors originated from a male donor in good health and CMV-seronegative.

The chain has TRBV28 and TRBJ2-7; a possible D gene is TRBD1 (5 bases). Germline CDR1 and CDR2: MDHEN and SYDVKM. V was trimmed by 2 bases and J by 5 bases, leaving 13 bases between them. The CDR3 spans 14 residues. CDR3 coding DNA: TGTGCCAGCAGTTTAATCCAGGGTGTTCACGAGCAGTACTTC. Protein sequence: CASSLIQGVHEQYF.

In this sample, this clone turned up once. This sequence joins TRBV15 and TRBJ1-5; D not certain. V gave up 5 bases and J gave up 6 bases, with 11 bases separating them. The CDR3 covers 13 residues. CDR1 is LNHNV and CDR2 is YYDKDF in the germline V gene (reference sequence). The DNA for the CDR3 is TGTGCCACCAGCCCCCGCCAGGTTCAGCCCCAGCATTTT. This sequence encodes CATSPRQVQPQHF.

This chain links TRBV27 with TRBJ2-1, with 7 bases identical to TRBD2. From germline, CDR1 is MNHEY and CDR2 SMNVEV (reference sequence). CDR3 size: 15 residues. V trimming: 1 base; J trimming: 8 bases; junction bases outside the gene matches: 8. The CDR3 region is CASSLFPGTNYEQFF. The CDR3 region has the DNA TGTGCCAGCAGTTTATTTCCTGGGACTAATTATGAGCAGTTCTTC.

This clone was detected only a few times. The chain employs TRBV6-1 and TRBJ1-1; weak D call: TRBD1 (6 bases). The germline V gene encodes CDR1 MNHNS and CDR2 SASEGT. The CDR3 is made up of 12 amino acids. V lost 10 bases, J lost 10 bases, and 19 bases lay in between. CDR3 residues: CATKPNTGSAFF. The CDR3 DNA reads as TGTGCCACCAAGCCCAATACAGGGTCAGCTTTCTTT.

V gene TRBV27 combines with J gene TRBJ2-6; 8 positions agree with TRBD2. The length of the CDR3 is 18 residues. The germline CDR1 and CDR2 sequences are MNHEY and SMNVEV (reference sequence). V gave up 5 bases and J gave up 4 bases; unmatched junction bases: 13. As DNA, the CDR3 is TGTGCCAGCAGTCGGGGGGGGACTTGGCGGGCGGGGGCCAACGTCCTGACTTTC. Its protein is CASSRGGTWRAGANVLTF.

J is TRBJ2-3 and V is TRBV27, with D maybe TRBD1 (5 bases). Trimming removed 5 bases from V and 4 bases from J, with 10 bases in between. The CDR3 consists of 13 residues. Germline-derived CDR1 and CDR2 are MNHEY and SMNVEV (reference sequence). CDR3 sequence: CASSLGEPDTQYF. The CDR3 DNA is TGTGCCAGCAGTCTAGGGGAACCAGATACGCAGTATTTT.

The chain carries TRBV6-5 and TRBJ2-5; 13 bases line up with TRBD2. Near its end, the DNA agrees better with TRBJ2-7, so the J call may be wrong. The germline gives CDR1 MNHEY, CDR2 SVGAGI. There are 15 residues in the CDR3. CDR3 DNA sequence: TGTGCCAGCAGCCCGACTAGCGGGAGGACCTACGAGCAGTACTTC. It encodes CASSPTSGRTYEQYF.

This sequence joins TRBV6-4 and TRBJ2-7, with 7 nucleotides matching TRBD2. The CDR3 consists of 17 residues. Losses at the gene ends were 3 bases for V and 0 bases for J; bases not matched to a gene: 11. Germline CDR1 reads MRHNA; CDR2 reads SNTAGT. CDR3 protein: CASSDSLLAAFSYEQYF. In DNA form, the CDR3 reads TGTGCCAGCAGTGATTCTCTGCTAGCGGCCTTCTCCTACGAGCAGTACTTC.

The chain employs TRBV7-2 and TRBJ2-7, with 8 bases fitting TRBD2. Germline V gene data show CDR1 as SGHTA and CDR2 as FQGNSA. The CDR3 loop spans 12 amino acids. Unmatched junction bases numbered 3, after V lost 8 bases and J lost 3 bases. CDR3 residues: CASAAGGYEQYF. The CDR3 DNA is TGTGCCAGCGCGGCGGGAGGCTACGAGCAGTACTTC.

The chain carries TRBV28 and TRBJ2-1; 9 bases are a match to TRBD1. This CDR3 is 16 amino acids long. Unmatched junction bases numbered 9, after V lost 6 bases and J lost 3 bases. Per germline, CDR1 MDHEN and CDR2 SYDVKM. The DNA for the CDR3 is TGTGCCAGCAGCCTGCCCGGGACAGGGAACTACAATGAGCAGTTCTTC. Translated, it gives CASSLPGTGNYNEQFF.

The chain uses TRBV27 and TRBJ2-3; TRBD2 matches 7 bases. The junction had 7 bases not matched to a gene; V was cut back by 5 bases and J by 2 bases. This CDR3 is 15 amino acids long. Looked up from germline, CDR1 is MNHEY and CDR2 is SMNVEV (reference sequence). The CDR3 sequence: CASSGGLVFTDTQYF. CDR3 nucleotide sequence: TGTGCCAGCAGTGGCGGACTAGTTTTCACAGATACGCAGTATTTT.

The rearrangement joins TRBV29-1 to TRBJ2-7; TRBD2 might be the D (7 bases). This CDR3 spans 15 amino acids. The germline V gene encodes CDR1 SQVTM and CDR2 ANQGSEA. The V gene lost 3 bases and the J gene lost 0 bases, with 15 bases spanning the gap. CDR3 sequence (DNA): TGCAGCGTTGATCTGGACAGCGGGACCTCCTACGAGCAGTACTTC. Translating it yields CSVDLDSGTSYEQYF.

The rearrangement uses TRBV5-8 and TRBJ2-1, with a weak D call TRBD2 (6 bases). CDR1 SGHTS and CDR2 YDEGEE come from the germline V gene. Between the trimmed V and J ends, which lost 1 base and 6 bases, there was a span of 29 bases. The CDR3 runs to 20 residues. In DNA form, the CDR3 reads TGTGCCAGCAGCTTGTTTATTGGCAGGAGGGGCGAACGTACCTCCAATGAGCAGTTCTTC. This translates into CASSLFIGRRGERTSNEQFF. Full variable domain (outside the CDR3, taken from reference TRBV5-8 and TRBJ2-1): EAGVTQSPTHLIKTRGQQATLRCSPISGHTSVYWYQQALGLGLQFLLWYDEGEERNRGNFPPRFSGRQFPNYSSELNVNALELEDSALYLCASSLFIGRRGERTSNEQFFGPGTRLTVL.

This clone was seen a handful of times. The genes are TRBV5-4 and TRBJ2-7; TRBD2 might be the D (5 bases). From germline, CDR1 is SGHNT and CDR2 YYREEE (reference sequence). The CDR3 has 14 amino acids. The V end was cut by 0 bases, the J end by 5 bases, with 12 bases between. CDR3 sequence (DNA): TGTGCCAGCAGCTTGGTTCTATCGGGAAACGAGCAGTACTTC. This gives the protein CASSLVLSGNEQYF.

The chain is built from TRBV6-6 and TRBJ1-1; 8 bases agree with TRBD1. Germline CDR1 and CDR2: MNHNY and SVGAGI (reference sequence). J was trimmed by 5 bases and V by 6 bases; bases with no gene match: 8. The CDR3 covers 14 residues. As DNA, the CDR3 is TGTGCCAGCAGCCCAACCAGGGGGCGGACTGAAGCTTTCTTT. Its protein product is CASSPTRGRTEAFF.

The chain couples TRBV4-1 to TRBJ2-7, with D tentatively TRBD1 (5 bases). CDR1 MGHRA and CDR2 YSYEKL come from the germline V gene. The V and J ends lost 3 bases and 2 bases respectively, with 11 bases between them. The CDR3 spans 14 residues. The CDR3 DNA is TGCGCCAGCAGCCACGGCGCAGGGCCCTACGAGCAGTACTTC. Amino acid sequence: CASSHGAGPYEQYF.